This T cell receptor (beta chain) was recorded in a study of cytomegalovirus exposure and HLA in healthy donors (dated by TCRdb to the late 2010s). Regarding the research as a whole: In an earlier analysis of approximately 640 of the donors, around 290 Gb of sequence data and 117 million unique TCR beta sequences from about 179 million T cells were reported. An early release that covered 640 HLA-typed donors contained approximately 300 gigabases of sequencing data and tens of millions of unique TCR sequences. Among the roughly 400 genotyped donors, about 85% belonged to the genetic ancestry cluster associated with self-reported Caucasian donors. The study aimed to test whether cataloging public T cell receptors could reveal signatures of past pathogen exposure. The study used immunosequencing to profile the T cell repertoires of approximately 690 subjects and linked those repertoires to cytomegalovirus serostatus. A separate validation cohort of over 95 different subjects was used in addition to the approximately 640-subject first cohort. To predict cytomegalovirus infection status, the study brought together high-throughput TCR immunosequencing, statistical association of individual TCRs with disease status, and machine learning. To study patterns of TCR occurrence, a later analysis re-analyzed previously published TCR beta repertoires from around 660 donors and added high-resolution HLA genotyping. Rather than using new phenotypic data, the later analysis identified candidate immune exposures from TCR beta sequences and from how often those sequences occurred across donors. In an earlier analysis of 587 of the donors, high-throughput TCR beta sequencing was used to judge whether each TCR beta V gene segment behaved as functional or pseudogenic. Donor age, sex, ethnicity and CMV serostatus were compiled alongside the repertoire data. In a later genetic analysis, genome-wide SNP genotypes for about three fifths of the roughly 670 donors were used, and that subset was treated as a discovery cohort. All discovery cohort repertoires had been generated on a single sequencing platform. Both class I and class II loci were covered by HLA typing, at four-digit resolution. Typing coverage differed by locus: A, B, C, DRB1 and DQB1 were typed in about 620-640 donors, DQA1 in roughly 500, DPA1 in around 580, and DPB1 in approximately 450. Roughly 5 DR-DQ haplotypes were handled as single units for association and clustering, since linkage in the cohort was strong. Across about 370 genotyped donors of the cohort, an average of about 200,000 unique TCR beta nucleotide sequences per donor were sequenced, and 15% to 20% of those sequences were non-productive. What the work shows at the level of the full study, not this receptor alone: The study listed 150 to 200 TCR beta chains as associated with cytomegalovirus. A cluster of highly shared sequence variants was judged likely to represent a technical artifact of the sequencing pipeline. Cytomegalovirus status was reported to be diagnosed by the classifier with high specificity and sensitivity in both the original and validation cohorts. Most TCR sequences were seen in very few donors, while some public TCRs were found in many individuals. Correlated functional status among segregating V segments might reflect linkage disequilibrium, but an unknown experimental factor could not be ruled out. CMV serostatus was the only immune exposure information available for the cohort. When HLA alleles, especially DR and DQ, strongly co-occurred, attributing TCR associations to individual alleles was difficult. In vitro tests confirmed that three of the cytomegalovirus-associated TCR beta chains recognize cytomegalovirus antigens. An association between a missense DCLRE1C variant and V-gene and J-gene trimming of TCR beta chains was found in a later genetic analysis and replicated in an independent cohort. In a later analysis, over 15,000 TCR beta sequences were associated with specific HLA alleles at a false discovery rate of 0.05. A later analysis found that most CMV-associated TCR beta chains appeared HLA-restricted, with HLA associations seemingly driven largely by CMV exposure. In this cohort, only TCR beta chains were sequenced, and detectable features were limited by the absence of alpha or paired-chain data. Because HLA typing was missing for some donors at each locus, association tests included only the typed subset. The presence/absence analyses assumed that sequencing depth was roughly uniform across donors, and that assumption may not be true. It was suggested by the authors that the approach could potentially be generalized to other disease states and immunological phenotypes. Some IMGT-functional V segments, including TRBV6-2 and TRBV6-3, could not be told apart with the 87-base-pair reads, so those segments were excluded. According to a later analysis, TCR association rates differed among HLA loci, with DRB1 alleles showing the most associated TCRs and HLA-C alleles showing the fewest. In a later analysis, HLA-associated TCR beta chains were found to be more clonally expanded and to have lower generation probabilities than equally common non-associated chains. According to a later analysis, parvovirus B19, influenza, CMV and Epstein-Barr virus appeared linked to several top co-occurrence clusters. A further reported finding was that TCR beta sequences accurately predicted the HLA-A and HLA-B alleles for most subjects in the first cohort. In an earlier analysis of fewer than 700 of the donors, most TCR beta V segments appeared in productive rearrangements about 87% or about 30% of the time, broadly matching IMGT annotations. Compared with the 666-donor mean, donors in an Asian-associated ancestry cluster had fewer N-insertions in productive TCRs, according to a later genetic analysis. Approximately 16 rarely observed V segments, including chromosome 9 orphons, were excluded from the earlier analysis of several hundred of the donors because counts were too low.

Of note for this clone: Its antigen has not been determined. No clone much larger than this one lies a single base away; base qualities are absent.

The cohort comprised 710 or so healthy bone marrow donors. All cohort members were sampled while nominally healthy, although unrecorded immune exposures were likely present. The donor tested CMV seronegative and was one of the 352 seronegative cohort members. A peripheral blood sample was collected from each donor, and TCR beta sequencing was performed on peripheral blood mononuclear cells. Genomic DNA extraction from the blood cell samples was performed with the Qiagen DNeasy Blood Extraction Kit. Clipping removes 2 bases from V and 0 bases from J, with 2 as the unmatched junction base count. CDR1 and CDR2 (SEHNR, FQNEAQ) derive from the germline V gene (reference sequence). The CDR3 runs 16 amino acids, cysteine and phenylalanine included. CDR3 DNA is the only sequence kept; it has 48 bases, read in frame from the first base. Library preparation was by the immunoSEQ multiplex PCR assay. For the multiplex PCR, a mixture combining 60 forward primers for TCR Vbeta segments and 13 reverse primers for TCR Jbeta segments was used. Amplification of the CDR3 region of rearranged TCR beta genes was performed with a multiplex PCR assay on genomic DNA. The Illumina HiSeq System was used to sequence the amplified TCR beta libraries as 87-base-pair reads. In the paper's pipeline: A later analysis counted 65 million to 90 million unique TCR beta chains across the 550 to 800 repertoires, and some 11 million of these chains were shared by at least two donors. A nearest-neighbor algorithm error-corrected the raw reads and collapsed the reads into unique sequences, merging closely related sequences to remove PCR and sequencing errors. V, D and J gene segments were assigned by aligning CDR3 sequences to IMGT reference sequences. For a sequence to be retained, a match of at least six nucleotides to both a V gene segment and a J gene segment was required. A rearrangement was called productive if the CDR3 had no stop codons and remained in frame with V and J, and every other rearrangement was called non-productive. Following IMGT convention, CDR3 was defined as the stretch from the second conserved V-encoded cysteine to the conserved J-encoded phenylalanine. The earlier analysis of about 570 of the donors excluded any sequence lacking an unambiguous match to a single V gene segment. In an earlier analysis of approximately 590 of the donors, a V segment was called functional when productive rearrangements were above 56.7%, and segregating when the standard deviation between donors exceeded 5%. A statistical classification framework was built to diagnose cytomegalovirus status from the catalog of TCR beta chain sequences. V and J gene assignment, in a later analysis, came from comparing TCR nucleotide sequences with IMGT/GENE-DB human TR gene sequences. In a later analysis, CDR3 sequences and most-parsimonious VDJ recombination scenarios were assigned using the TCRdist pipeline. A later analysis defined each TCR beta chain by its CDR3 amino acid sequence plus V-gene family, and excluded reads lacking a unique V-gene family. A later analysis removed several hundred highly shared, low-generation-probability nucleotide sequences to deal with suspected cross-contamination and a sequencing artifact. For each public chain, a later analysis derived a clonal expansion index from normalized ranks of inferred template counts within each repertoire. In a later analysis, generation probabilities were computed with a VDJ recombination model fitted to out-of-frame rearrangements, and the resulting probabilities were checked against IGoR. In a later analysis, TCR-TCR, TCR-HLA and TCR-CMV co-occurrence was scored with hypergeometric tests, and a repertoire-size bias correction was applied to TCR pairs. False discovery rates were estimated in a later analysis by permuting HLA or CMV assignments 20 times. In a later analysis, co-occurring TCRs were grouped using DBSCAN, with TCRdist sequence similarity added in when clustering inside HLA-allele-positive subsets. Co-occurrence clustering excluded repertoires with fewer than 30,000 or more than 120,000 public chains, plus five with anomalous nucleotide sharing. TCRdb obtained this table from immuneACCESS and retained in-frame rearrangements with V and J assigned. These tables miss some clones; where compared with another copy, unresolved V genes account for less than half of the shortfall, and the remainder is unexplained. The DNA gave D and trimming, while V, J and clone size come from that table. The sample table holds over 200,000 clones, of which around 80% were seen once. The ten largest clones capture roughly 0.58% of the sample.

The receptor chain draws on TRBV7-9 and TRBJ1-5, with 9 junctional bases fitting TRBD1. The receptor comes from a woman aged 40 to 55 in good health and CMV-seronegative. The material sequenced was PBMCs. The CDR3 is CASSLNRGLSNQPQHF. The DNA sequence is as follows: TGTGCCAGCAGCTTAAACAGGGGGCTTAGCAATCAGCCCCAGCATTTT.